A single sample is the source of the 13 T cell receptor beta chains below, sequenced in a study of blood T cell repertoires in COVID-19. Sequencing used immunoSEQ multiplex PCR; TCRdb keeps in-frame clones, though not all of them. Of around 89,000 clones listed, roughly nine tenths are singletons. The specimen sequenced was peripheral blood. The receptors were sampled from a man aged 50-60 years with acute or convalescent COVID-19.

This clone has a handful of counts. The gene calls are TRBV7-2 and TRBJ2-1, with 10 bases that match TRBD1. V shed 5 bases, J shed 4 bases, and the junction held 8 bases outside the gene matches. CDR3 length equals 16 residues. Germline assignment: CDR1 SGHTA and CDR2 FQGNSA. Here the CDR3 DNA reads TGTGCCAGCAGCGTATCCGGGACAGGGGCGTACAATGAGCAGTTCTTC. Amino acids: CASSVSGTGAYNEQFF.

The CDR3 protein is CSASRGGRGNEQFF. The CDR3 DNA is TGCAGTGCTAGTCGGGGGGGCCGAGGAAATGAGCAGTTCTTC. V gene TRBV20-1 combines with J gene TRBJ2-1, with 8 bases lining up with TRBD2. The junction had 8 bases not matched to a gene; V was cut back by 3 bases and J by 7 bases. Germline assignment: CDR1 DFQATT and CDR2 SNEGSKA (reference sequence). This CDR3 has 14 residues.

The CDR3 region has the DNA TGTGCCAGCAGTTTTAGCAGACAGGGCAGCTCCTATAATTCACCCCTCCACTTT. It is translated as CASSFSRQGSSYNSPLHF. The rearrangement links TRBV28 to TRBJ1-6; 7 bases line up with TRBD1. Looked up from germline, CDR1 is MDHEN and CDR2 is SYDVKM. The CDR3 has 18 amino acids. Germline trimming cut 3 bases from V and 0 bases from J; bases unmatched to any gene: 8.

The V call is TRBV7-9, the J call TRBJ1-6; D is unresolved. The CDR3 extends over 15 amino acids. Germline V gives CDR1 SEHNR, CDR2 FQNEAQ (reference sequence). The V and J ends lost 1 base and 4 bases respectively, with 8 bases between them. This CDR3 reads CASSLGTLYNSPLHF. The CDR3 nucleotides read TGTGCCAGCAGCTTAGGGACTCTATATAATTCACCCCTCCACTTT. The full variable domain, its missing parts supplied by reference TRBV7-9 and TRBJ1-6, is DTGVSQNPRHKITKRGQNVTFRCDPISEHNRLYWYRQTLGQGPEFLTYFQNEAQLEKSRLLSDRFSAERPKGSFSTLEIQRTEQGDSAMYLCASSLGTLYNSPLHFGNGTRLTVT.

The rearrangement uses TRBV12-3 or TRBV12-4 and TRBJ2-5, with unresolved D. V lost 2 bases, J lost 5 bases, and 9 bases lay in between. CDR3 length: 13 amino acids. The CDR3 DNA follows: TGTGCCAGCAGTTTAAGAATAGCTGAGACCCAGTACTTC. Its translation: CASSLRIAETQYF.

V is TRBV5-1 and J is TRBJ2-3; 9 nucleotides agree with TRBD2. Germline trimming cut 1 base from V and 5 bases from J; bases unmatched to any gene: 5. Germline V CDR1 and CDR2: SGHRS, YFSETQ. This CDR3 comprises 15 residues. CDR3 loop: CASSLQRGVGDTQYF. Written as DNA, the CDR3 is TGCGCCAGCAGCTTGCAGCGGGGGGTCGGAGATACGCAGTATTTT. Complete variable domain (other parts from reference TRBV5-1 and TRBJ2-3): KAGVTQTPRYLIKTRGQQVTLSCSPISGHRSVSWYQQTPGQGLQFLFEYFSETQRNKGNFPGRFSGRQFSNSRSEMNVSTLELGDSALYLCASSLQRGVGDTQYFGPGTRLTVL.

The chain joins TRBV5-1 to TRBJ1-1; 11 nucleotides match TRBD1. Germline V gene sequence: CDR1 SGHRS, CDR2 YFSETQ. The CDR3 has 16 amino acids. The V and J ends lost 4 bases and 1 base, in that order; junction bases with no gene match: 6. CDR3 residues: CASSPGQGAKNTEAFF. The CDR3 region has the DNA TGCGCCAGCAGCCCCGGACAGGGGGCGAAGAACACTGAAGCTTTCTTT.

V usage is TRBV5-1 and J usage is TRBJ1-1, with D perhaps TRBD1 (6 bases). The CDR3 covers 14 residues. Germline CDR1 SGHRS, CDR2 YFSETQ. V lost 2 bases, J lost 5 bases, and 13 bases lay in between. CDR3: CASSLSGAGTEAFF. The CDR3, as DNA: TGCGCCAGCAGCTTATCAGGGGCAGGAACTGAAGCTTTCTTT.

The J gene is TRBJ1-5, the V gene TRBV28; no clear D gene. Germline CDR1 is MDHEN and CDR2 is SYDVKM. This CDR3 is built from 14 residues. V was trimmed by 2 bases and J by 1 base, leaving 6 bases between them. CDR3 coding DNA: TGTGCCAGCAGTTTACTGGCAAGCAATCAGCCCCAGCATTTT. Translating gives CASSLLASNQPQHF.

The rearrangement uses TRBV4-2 and TRBJ2-2; D may be TRBD2 (7 bases). CDR1 and CDR2 (germline): LGHNA, YNFKEQ. The CDR3 extends over 15 amino acids. V was shortened by 4 bases and J by 5 bases, with 14 bases between the two germline ends. The chain's CDR3 is CASSRGGGETGELFF. The CDR3 region has the DNA TGTGCCAGCAGCCGCGGAGGGGGGGAAACCGGGGAGCTGTTTTTT.

This chain uses TRBV2 with TRBJ1-1; D might be TRBD1 (6 bases). The CDR3 is made up of 16 amino acids. Germline CDR1 reads SNHLY; CDR2 reads FYNNEI. Trimming removed 6 bases at V and 0 bases at J, with 17 bases between. Here the CDR3 reads CASRGPRRDMNTEAFF. The DNA of the CDR3 is TGTGCCAGCAGGGGACCTCGAAGGGACATGAACACTGAAGCTTTCTTT.

Here the CDR3 reads CASSQVTSGGEGETQYF. CDR3 DNA: TGTGCCAGCAGCCAAGTGACTAGCGGGGGGGAGGGGGAGACCCAGTACTTC. The chain couples TRBV3-1 (or the pseudogene TRBV3-2) to TRBJ2-5; 14 positions agree with TRBD2. From germline, CDR1 is LGHDT and CDR2 YNNKEL (reference sequence). There are 17 residues in the CDR3. Losses at the gene ends were 1 base for V and 5 bases for J; bases not matched to a gene: 6.

The chain has TRBV6-5 and TRBJ2-3; 14 nucleotides align to TRBD2. Germline CDR1 reads MNHEY; CDR2 reads SVGAGI. This CDR3 contains 15 residues. V lost 6 bases to trimming and J lost 10 bases; unmatched junction nucleotides: 9. The CDR3, as DNA: TGTGCCAGCAGGGCAACCGGGACTAGCGGGGGATCGCAGTATTTT. Amino acid sequence: CASRATGTSGGSQYF.